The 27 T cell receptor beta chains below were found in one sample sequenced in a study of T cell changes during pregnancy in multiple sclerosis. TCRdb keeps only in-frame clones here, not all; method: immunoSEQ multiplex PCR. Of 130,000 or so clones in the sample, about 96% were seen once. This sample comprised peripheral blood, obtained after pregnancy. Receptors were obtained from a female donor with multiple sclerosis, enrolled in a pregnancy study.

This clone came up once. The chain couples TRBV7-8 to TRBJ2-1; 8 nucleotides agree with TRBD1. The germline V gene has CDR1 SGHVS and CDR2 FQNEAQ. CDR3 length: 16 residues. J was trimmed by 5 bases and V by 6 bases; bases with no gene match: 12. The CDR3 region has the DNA TGTGCCAGCAGAAGGACAGGGCCCTTCGAGGACAATGAGCAGTTCTTC. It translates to CASRRTGPFEDNEQFF. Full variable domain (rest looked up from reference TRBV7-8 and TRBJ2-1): GAGVSQSPRYKVAKRGQDVALRCDPISGHVSLFWYQQALGQGPEFLTYFQNEAQLDKSGLPSDRFFAERPEGSVSTLKIQRTQQEDSAVYLCASRRTGPFEDNEQFFGPGTRLTVL.

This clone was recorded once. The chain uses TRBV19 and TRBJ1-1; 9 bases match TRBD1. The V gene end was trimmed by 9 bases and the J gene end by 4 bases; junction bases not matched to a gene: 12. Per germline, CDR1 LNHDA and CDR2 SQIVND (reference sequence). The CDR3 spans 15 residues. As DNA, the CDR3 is TGTGCCAGCAGCATACAGGGGGCGGTGAGCACTGAAGCTTTCTTT. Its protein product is CASSIQGAVSTEAFF.

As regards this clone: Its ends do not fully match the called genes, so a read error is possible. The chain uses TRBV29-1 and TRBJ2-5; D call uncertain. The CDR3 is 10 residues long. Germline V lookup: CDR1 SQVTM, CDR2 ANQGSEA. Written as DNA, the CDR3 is TGCAGCATTGAAGGCGGGACCCAGTACTTC. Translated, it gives CSIEGGTQYF.

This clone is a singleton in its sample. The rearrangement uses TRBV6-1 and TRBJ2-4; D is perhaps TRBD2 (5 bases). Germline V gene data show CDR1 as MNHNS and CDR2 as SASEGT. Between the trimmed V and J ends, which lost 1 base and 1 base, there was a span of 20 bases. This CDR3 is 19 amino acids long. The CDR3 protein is CASSEEVAAVPVAKNIQYF. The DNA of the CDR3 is TGTGCCAGCAGTGAAGAGGTCGCAGCGGTTCCCGTGGCCAAAAACATTCAGTACTTC.

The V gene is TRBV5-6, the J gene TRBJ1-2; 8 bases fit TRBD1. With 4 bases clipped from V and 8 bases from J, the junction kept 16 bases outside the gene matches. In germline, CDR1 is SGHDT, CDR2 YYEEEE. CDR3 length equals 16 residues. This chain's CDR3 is CASSGGGTGVRWGYTF. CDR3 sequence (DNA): TGTGCCAGCAGCGGGGGTGGGACAGGTGTTCGATGGGGCTACACCTTC.

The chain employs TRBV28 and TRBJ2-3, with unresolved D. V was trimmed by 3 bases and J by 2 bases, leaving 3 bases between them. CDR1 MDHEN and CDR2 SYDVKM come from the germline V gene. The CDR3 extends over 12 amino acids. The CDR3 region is CASSFFTDTQYF. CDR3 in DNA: TGTGCCAGCAGTTTCTTCACAGATACGCAGTATTTT.

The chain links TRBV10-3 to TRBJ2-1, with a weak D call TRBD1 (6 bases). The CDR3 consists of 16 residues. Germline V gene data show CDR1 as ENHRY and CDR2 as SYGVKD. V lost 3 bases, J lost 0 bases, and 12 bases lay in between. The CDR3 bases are TGTGCCATCAGTGATTTGACAGGCAGCTCCTACAATGAGCAGTTCTTC. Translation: CAISDLTGSSYNEQFF.

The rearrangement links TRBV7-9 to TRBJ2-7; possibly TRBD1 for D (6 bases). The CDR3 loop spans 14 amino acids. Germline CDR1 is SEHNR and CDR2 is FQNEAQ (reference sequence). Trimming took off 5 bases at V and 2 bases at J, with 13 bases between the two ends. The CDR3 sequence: CASSARDNAYEQYF. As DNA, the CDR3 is TGTGCCAGCAGCGCCCGGGACAACGCCTACGAGCAGTACTTC. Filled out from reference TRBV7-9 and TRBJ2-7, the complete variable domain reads DTGVSQNPRHKITKRGQNVTFRCDPISEHNRLYWYRQTLGQGPEFLTYFQNEAQLEKSRLLSDRFSAERPKGSFSTLEIQRTEQGDSAMYLCASSARDNAYEQYFGPGTRLTVT.

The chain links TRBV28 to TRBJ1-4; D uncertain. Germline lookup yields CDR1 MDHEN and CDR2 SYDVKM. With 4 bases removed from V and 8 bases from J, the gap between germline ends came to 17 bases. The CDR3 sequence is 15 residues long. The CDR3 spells CASSSPNRPGEKLFF. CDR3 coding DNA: TGTGCCAGCAGTTCCCCTAACAGACCGGGGGAAAAACTGTTTTTT.

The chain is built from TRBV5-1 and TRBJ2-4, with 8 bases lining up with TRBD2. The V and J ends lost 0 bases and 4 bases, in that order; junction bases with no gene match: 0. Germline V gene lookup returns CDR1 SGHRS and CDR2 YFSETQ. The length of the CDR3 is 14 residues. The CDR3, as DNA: TGCGCCAGCAGCTTGGCGGGAGGGAAAAACATTCAGTACTTC. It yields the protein CASSLAGGKNIQYF.

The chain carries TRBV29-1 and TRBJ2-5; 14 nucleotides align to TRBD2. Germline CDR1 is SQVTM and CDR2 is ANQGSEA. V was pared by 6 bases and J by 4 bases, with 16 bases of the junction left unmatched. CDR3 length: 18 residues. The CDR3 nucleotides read TGCAGCGTCCTTTCGAAGACTAGCGGGAGGGCCGTAGGAGAGACCCAGTACTTC. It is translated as CSVLSKTSGRAVGETQYF.

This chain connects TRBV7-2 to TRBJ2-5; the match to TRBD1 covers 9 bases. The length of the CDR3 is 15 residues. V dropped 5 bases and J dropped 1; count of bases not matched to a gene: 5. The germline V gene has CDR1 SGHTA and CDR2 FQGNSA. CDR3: CASSQGDRAQETQYF. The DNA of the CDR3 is TGTGCCAGCAGCCAGGGGGACAGGGCCCAAGAGACCCAGTACTTC.

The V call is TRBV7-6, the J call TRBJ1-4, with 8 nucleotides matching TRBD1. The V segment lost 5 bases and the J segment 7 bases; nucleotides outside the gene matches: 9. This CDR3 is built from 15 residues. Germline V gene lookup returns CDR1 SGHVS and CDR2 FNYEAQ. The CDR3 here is CASSGRGQGFEKLFF. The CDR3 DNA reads TGTGCCAGCAGCGGCCGCGGACAGGGCTTTGAAAAACTGTTTTTT. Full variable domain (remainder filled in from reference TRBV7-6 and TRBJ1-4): GAGVSQSPRYKVTKRGQDVALRCDPISGHVSLYWYRQALGQGPEFLTYFNYEAQQDKSGLPNDRFSAERPEGSISTLTIQRTEQRDSAMYRCASSGRGQGFEKLFFGSGTQLSVL.

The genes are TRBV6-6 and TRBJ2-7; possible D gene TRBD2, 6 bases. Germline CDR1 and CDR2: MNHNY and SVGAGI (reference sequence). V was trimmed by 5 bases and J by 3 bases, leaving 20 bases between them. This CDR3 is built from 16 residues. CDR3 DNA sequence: TGTGCCAGCAGTCCACCGGGGAGGATTGTCCTCTACGAGCAGTACTTC. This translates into CASSPPGRIVLYEQYF.

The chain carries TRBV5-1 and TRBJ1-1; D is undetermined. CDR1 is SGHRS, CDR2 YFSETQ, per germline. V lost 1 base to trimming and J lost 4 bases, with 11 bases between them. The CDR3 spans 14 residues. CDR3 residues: CASSLWVTSTEAFF. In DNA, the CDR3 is TGCGCCAGCAGCTTGTGGGTGACTAGCACTGAAGCTTTCTTT.

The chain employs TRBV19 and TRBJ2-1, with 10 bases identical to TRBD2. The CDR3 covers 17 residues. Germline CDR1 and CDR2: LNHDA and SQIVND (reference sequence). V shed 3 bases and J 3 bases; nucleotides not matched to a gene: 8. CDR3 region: CASSITEGLAIYNEQFF. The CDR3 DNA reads TGTGCCAGTAGTATCACGGAGGGACTAGCGATCTACAATGAGCAGTTCTTC. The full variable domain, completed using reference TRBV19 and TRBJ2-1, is DGGITQSPKYLFRKEGQNVTLSCEQNLNHDAMYWYRQDPGQGLRLIYYSQIVNDFQKGDIAEGYSVSREKKESFPLTVTSAQKNPTAFYLCASSITEGLAIYNEQFFGPGTRLTVL.

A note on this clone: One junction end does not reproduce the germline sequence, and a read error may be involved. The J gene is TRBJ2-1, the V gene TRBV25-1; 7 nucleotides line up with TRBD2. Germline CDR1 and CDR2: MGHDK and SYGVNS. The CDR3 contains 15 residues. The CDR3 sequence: CASSLTSDSFNEQFF. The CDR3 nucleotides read TGTGCCAGCAGTCTAACTAGCGACTCCTTCAATGAGCAGTTCTTC.

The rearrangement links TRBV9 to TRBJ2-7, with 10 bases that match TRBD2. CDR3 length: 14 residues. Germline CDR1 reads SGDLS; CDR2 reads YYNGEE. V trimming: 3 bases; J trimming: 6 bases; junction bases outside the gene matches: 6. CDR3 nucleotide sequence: TGTGCCAGCAGCGCCGTAGCGGGAGGTGGCGAGCAGTACTTC. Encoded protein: CASSAVAGGGEQYF.

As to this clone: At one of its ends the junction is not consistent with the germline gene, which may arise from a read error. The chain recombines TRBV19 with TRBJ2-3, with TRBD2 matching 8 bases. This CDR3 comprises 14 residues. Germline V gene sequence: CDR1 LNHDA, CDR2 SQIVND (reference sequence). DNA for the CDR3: TGTGCCAGTACCGACCGGGGGGTTGGAGGGACTAGATCATTT. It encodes CASTDRGVGGTRSF.

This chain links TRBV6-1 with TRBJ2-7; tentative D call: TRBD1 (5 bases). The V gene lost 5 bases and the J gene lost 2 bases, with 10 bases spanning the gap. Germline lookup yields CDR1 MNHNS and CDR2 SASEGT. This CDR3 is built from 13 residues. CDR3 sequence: CASSRQTAYEQYF. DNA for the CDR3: TGTGCCAGCAGTCGACAGACAGCCTACGAGCAGTACTTC.

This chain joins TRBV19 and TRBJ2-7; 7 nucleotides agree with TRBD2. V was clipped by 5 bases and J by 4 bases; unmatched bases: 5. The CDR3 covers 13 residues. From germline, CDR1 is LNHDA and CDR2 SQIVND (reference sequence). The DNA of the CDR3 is TGTGCCAGTAGTGTCGGGAGGTTTTACGAGCAGTACTTC. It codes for CASSVGRFYEQYF.

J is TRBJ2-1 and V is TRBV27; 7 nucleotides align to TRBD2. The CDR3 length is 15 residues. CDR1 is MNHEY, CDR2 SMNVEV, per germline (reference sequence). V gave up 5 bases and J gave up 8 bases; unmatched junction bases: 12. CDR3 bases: TGTGCCAGCAGTCGGGCTAGCGGCTTTCCCCATGAGCAGTTCTTC. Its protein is CASSRASGFPHEQFF.

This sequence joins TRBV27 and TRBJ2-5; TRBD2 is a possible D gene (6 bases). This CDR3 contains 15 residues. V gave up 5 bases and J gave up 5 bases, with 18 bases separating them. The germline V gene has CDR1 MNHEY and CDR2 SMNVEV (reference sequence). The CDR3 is CASSPYSGSGETQYF. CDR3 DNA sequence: TGTGCCAGCAGTCCCTATAGCGGATCGGGGGAGACCCAGTACTTC.

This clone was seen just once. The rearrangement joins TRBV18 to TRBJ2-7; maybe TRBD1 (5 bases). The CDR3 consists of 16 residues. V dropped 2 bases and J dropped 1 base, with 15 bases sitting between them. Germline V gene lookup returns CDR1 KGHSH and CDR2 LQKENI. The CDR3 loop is CASSPIPQGMSYEQYF. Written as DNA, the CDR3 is TGTGCCAGCTCACCAATCCCTCAGGGTATGTCCTACGAGCAGTACTTC.

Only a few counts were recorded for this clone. The CDR3 coding sequence is TGTGCCACCAAGAGGAACACTGAAGCTTTCTTT. Its translation: CATKRNTEAFF. The genes are TRBV6-6 and TRBJ1-1, with no clear D. CDR3 size: 11 residues. The V end lost 10 bases, the J end lost 1 base, and 7 bases lay between the germline ends. Germline V lookup: CDR1 MNHNY, CDR2 SVGAGI (reference sequence).

The CDR3 DNA sequence: TGTGCCAGCAGCGTAGTAGGAGGCGAGCAGTACTTC. Residues: CASSVVGGEQYF. The chain uses TRBV9 and TRBJ2-7; D might be TRBD2 (5 bases). In germline, CDR1 is SGDLS, CDR2 YYNGEE. With 0 bases removed from V and 6 bases from J, the gap between germline ends came to 7 bases. CDR3 size: 12 residues.

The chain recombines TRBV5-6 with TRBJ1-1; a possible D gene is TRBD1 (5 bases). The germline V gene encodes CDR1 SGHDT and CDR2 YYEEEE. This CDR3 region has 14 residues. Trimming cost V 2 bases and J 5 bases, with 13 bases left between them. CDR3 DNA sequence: TGTGCCAGCAGCTTCCGGCAGGGAGGAACTGAAGCTTTCTTT. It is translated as CASSFRQGGTEAFF.